These T cell receptor beta chains were read from a single sample in a study of blood T cell repertoires in COVID-19. Generated by immunoSEQ multiplex PCR, the TCRdb table keeps only in-frame clones and is missing some. The sample has about 130,000 clones; approximately 89% are singletons. What was sequenced was peripheral blood. The source is a human donor in a cohort sampled during active COVID-19. CDR3s include the opening cysteine and the closing phenylalanine or tryptophan. Fields, in order: V gene, clone size, D gene, J gene, CDR3 DNA, CDR3 protein. The D gene is left open where the match is weak. Clone size appears in some rows only: once, few, many, or a class for an expanded clone.

V: TRBV7-6
size: .
D: .
J: TRBJ2-7
DNA: TGTGCCAGCAGCTTACCAGGGCAGTACTTC
CDR3: CASSLPGQYF

V: TRBV19
size: few
D: .
J: TRBJ2-5
DNA: TGTGCCAGTAGTATCGGTAAGGGGCGGGAGACCCAGTACTTC
CDR3: CASSIGKGRETQYF

V: TRBV5-1
size: .
D: .
J: TRBJ1-5
DNA: TGCGCCAGCCGCTTACGGTGTAAAAGAGGAGGGGGCAATCAGCCCCAGCATTTT
CDR3: CASRLRCKRGGGNQPQHF

V: TRBV15
size: .
D: .
J: TRBJ1-5
DNA: TGTGCCACCAGCACGAGGGAGGGTGGTTACAATCAGCCCCAGCATTTT
CDR3: CATSTREGGYNQPQHF

V: TRBV6-1
size: .
D: .
J: TRBJ1-3
DNA: TGTGCCAGCAGTGAAGAAAACAGACCCGGGATGGCGAACTCTGGAAACACCATATATTTT
CDR3: CASSEENRPGMANSGNTIYF

V: TRBV19
size: few
D: TRBD2
J: TRBJ2-4
DNA: TGTGCCAGCCAAGGGACTAGCGGGGTTTTCACGAACATTCAGTACTTC
CDR3: CASQGTSGVFTNIQYF

V: TRBV27
size: .
D: TRBD2
J: TRBJ2-1
DNA: TGTGCCAGCAGAGTGGCTAGCGGAGCCTACAATGAGCAGTTCTTC
CDR3: CASRVASGAYNEQFF

V: TRBV6-1
size: .
D: TRBD1
J: TRBJ2-7
DNA: TGTGCCAGCAGTGCCCCGACAGGGGCGAGCAGTTACGAGCAGTACTTC
CDR3: CASSAPTGASSYEQYF

V: TRBV30
size: .
D: .
J: TRBJ1-1
DNA: TGTGCCTGGAGTGTACAGGCGAACACTGAAGCTTTCTTT
CDR3: CAWSVQANTEAFF

V: TRBV9
size: .
D: .
J: TRBJ2-1
DNA: TGTGCCAGCAGCCCGCGGCCCAGAAGAGGTGAGCAGTTCTTC
CDR3: CASSPRPRRGEQFF

V: TRBV5-8
size: .
D: TRBD1
J: TRBJ1-1
DNA: TGTGCCAGCAGCTGGGAGGACAGGTCCGACACTGAAGCTTTCTTT
CDR3: CASSWEDRSDTEAFF

V: TRBV12-5
size: .
D: .
J: TRBJ1-5
DNA: TGTGCTAGTGGTTTGGTGAGGGATCAGCCCCAGCATTTT
CDR3: CASGLVRDQPQHF

V: TRBV9
size: once
D: .
J: TRBJ1-6
DNA: TGTGCCAGCAGCGTAGCCGGGAGCTATAATTCACCCCTCCACTTT
CDR3: CASSVAGSYNSPLHF

V: TRBV7-2
size: .
D: .
J: TRBJ1-5
DNA: TGTGCCAGCAGCTGGAGGGGGGGAAATCAGCCCCAGCATTTT
CDR3: CASSWRGGNQPQHF

V: TRBV4-3
size: few
D: TRBD2
J: TRBJ2-2
DNA: TGCGCCAGCAGCCAAGTCGGGACTAGTGGGGAGCTGTTTTTT
CDR3: CASSQVGTSGELFF

V: TRBV5-4
size: .
D: .
J: TRBJ2-3
DNA: TGTGCCAGCAGCGTAAACCCCGGACTCTTTGCGGAGGATACGCAGTATTTT
CDR3: CASSVNPGLFAEDTQYF

V: TRBV7-8
size: many
D: TRBD1
J: TRBJ2-5
DNA: TGTGCCAGCAGCTCAGGGGGCAACCAGTACTTC
CDR3: CASSSGGNQYF

V: TRBV6-1
size: .
D: .
J: TRBJ1-2
DNA: TGTGCCAGCAGTGAAGGTGGTGGAGGGATGGGCTACACCTTC
CDR3: CASSEGGGGMGYTF

V: TRBV7-2
size: .
D: TRBD2
J: TRBJ2-1
DNA: TGTGCCAGCAGAAGACCGGGACTAGCATCCAGGGGTTACAATGAGCAGTTCTTC
CDR3: CASRRPGLASRGYNEQFF

V: TRBV5-8
size: .
D: .
J: TRBJ1-6
DNA: TGTGCCAGCAGGACTGAGGCAGTCTATAATTCACCCCTCCACTTT
CDR3: CASRTEAVYNSPLHF

V: TRBV24-1
size: few
D: TRBD1
J: TRBJ1-5
DNA: TGTGCCACCAGTGACTACCGACAGGGTGATAATCAGCCCCAGCATTTT
CDR3: CATSDYRQGDNQPQHF

V: TRBV6-6
size: .
D: .
J: TRBJ1-3
DNA: TGTGCCAGCGCGGGGGGAACCGGAAACACCATATATTTT
CDR3: CASAGGTGNTIYF

V: TRBV7-3
size: .
D: TRBD2
J: TRBJ2-3
DNA: TGTGCCAGCAGCTTGGGGGGGAAGACAGATACGCAGTATTTT
CDR3: CASSLGGKTDTQYF

V: TRBV15
size: .
D: .
J: TRBJ1-1
DNA: TGTGCCACCAGCAGAGATGGGCACGGGAACACTGAAGCTTTCTTT
CDR3: CATSRDGHGNTEAFF

V: TRBV27
size: .
D: TRBD1
J: TRBJ1-1
DNA: TGTGCCAGCAGTTCCGGGGACAGGGTTCTTTACACTGAAGCTTTCTTT
CDR3: CASSSGDRVLYTEAFF

V: TRBV6-4
size: .
D: TRBD2
J: TRBJ2-1
DNA: TGTGCCAGCAGAGCGGGGTACTCCTACAATGAGCAGTTCTTC
CDR3: CASRAGYSYNEQFF

V: TRBV19
size: .
D: .
J: TRBJ2-3
DNA: TGTGCCAGTAGTGACTCCTCGACTCGTATCTATTTT
CDR3: CASSDSSTRIYF

V: TRBV28
size: .
D: TRBD2
J: TRBJ2-5
DNA: TGTGCCAGCAGTTCCCCCCAGGGAGGGTTAGCGGAGACCCAGTACTTC
CDR3: CASSSPQGGLAETQYF

V: TRBV5-1
size: once
D: TRBD1
J: TRBJ2-5
DNA: TGCGCCAGCAGCTTGCCGCGACAGGGGAACCGGGTGGAACGCGCGGAGACCCAGTACTTC
CDR3: CASSLPRQGNRVERAETQYF

V: TRBV30
size: .
D: .
J: TRBJ1-1
DNA: TGTGCCTGGGGGGTCGGGGTACAGACGAACACTGAAGCTTTCTTT
CDR3: CAWGVGVQTNTEAFF

V: TRBV9
size: .
D: .
J: TRBJ2-1
DNA: TGTGCCAGCAGCGTGGTTACGGGCCTCGCCGGGGATGAGCAGTTCTTC
CDR3: CASSVVTGLAGDEQFF

V: TRBV5-5
size: .
D: .
J: TRBJ1-5
DNA: TGTGCCAGCAGCTTAACGGGCAGGGCGGTCCAGCAGCCCCAGCATTTT
CDR3: CASSLTGRAVQQPQHF

V: TRBV5-5
size: .
D: .
J: TRBJ1-1
DNA: TGTGCCAGCAGCTTGCAGTCAGGATTGAACACTGAAGCTTTCTTT
CDR3: CASSLQSGLNTEAFF

V: TRBV3-1/TRBV3-2
size: few
D: TRBD1
J: TRBJ1-2
DNA: TGTGCCAGCAGCCATCCAACGACAGGGGCTGGCTACACCTTC
CDR3: CASSHPTTGAGYTF

V: TRBV19
size: .
D: .
J: TRBJ1-6
DNA: TGTGCCAGTAGTATAGACCCCCAGGTTAATTCACCCCTCCACTTT
CDR3: CASSIDPQVNSPLHF

V: TRBV6-6
size: few
D: .
J: TRBJ1-2
DNA: TGTGCCAGCACCCTCGGGAGCGGCTACACCTTC
CDR3: CASTLGSGYTF

V: TRBV9
size: .
D: .
J: TRBJ1-2
DNA: TGTGCCAGCAGCCTAAGGGGCGGCGGCGGCTACACCTTC
CDR3: CASSLRGGGGYTF

V: TRBV29-1
size: many
D: TRBD1
J: TRBJ1-2
DNA: TGCAGCGCAAGTGGGACAGGGGCTCAGAGGGGCTACTTC
CDR3: CSASGTGAQRGYF

V: TRBV5-1
size: once
D: TRBD1
J: TRBJ1-1
DNA: TGCGCCAGCAGCTTGGGGGACAGAACGGACGCTGAAGCTTTCTTT
CDR3: CASSLGDRTDAEAFF

V: TRBV7-9
size: .
D: .
J: TRBJ2-1
DNA: TGTGCCAGCAGCTCAGGGATCTACAATGAGCAGTTCTTC
CDR3: CASSSGIYNEQFF

V: TRBV5-6
size: .
D: .
J: TRBJ1-1
DNA: TGTGCCAGCAGCATTACCGGGCCCAGGGACACTGAAGCTTTCTTT
CDR3: CASSITGPRDTEAFF

V: TRBV6-6
size: .
D: TRBD2
J: TRBJ2-2
DNA: TGTGCCAGCAGTCATCTGACTAGCGGGAGTTTAAACACCGGGGAGCTGTTTTTT
CDR3: CASSHLTSGSLNTGELFF

V: TRBV9
size: .
D: TRBD2
J: TRBJ2-1
DNA: TGTGCCAGCAGCACCCGGACTAGCGGGAAGGAGCAGTTCTTC
CDR3: CASSTRTSGKEQFF